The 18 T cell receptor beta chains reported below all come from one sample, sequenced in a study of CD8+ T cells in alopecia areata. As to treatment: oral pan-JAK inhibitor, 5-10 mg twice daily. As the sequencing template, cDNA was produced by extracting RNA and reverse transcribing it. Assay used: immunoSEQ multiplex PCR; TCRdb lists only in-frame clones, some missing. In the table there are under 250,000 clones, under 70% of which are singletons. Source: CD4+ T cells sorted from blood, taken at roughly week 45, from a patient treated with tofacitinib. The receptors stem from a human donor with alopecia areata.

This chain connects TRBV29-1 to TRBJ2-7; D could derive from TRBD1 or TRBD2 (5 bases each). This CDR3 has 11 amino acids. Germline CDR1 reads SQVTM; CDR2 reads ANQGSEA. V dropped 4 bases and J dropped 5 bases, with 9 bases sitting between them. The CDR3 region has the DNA TGCAGCGTTGGGGACCCCGACGAGCAGTACTTC. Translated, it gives CSVGDPDEQYF.

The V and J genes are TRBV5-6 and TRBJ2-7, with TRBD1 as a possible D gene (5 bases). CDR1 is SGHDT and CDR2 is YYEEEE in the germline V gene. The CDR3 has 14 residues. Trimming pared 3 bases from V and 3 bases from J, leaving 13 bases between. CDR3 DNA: TGTGCCAGCAGCTCGATTTCGACAGACTACGAGCAGTACTTC. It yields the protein CASSSISTDYEQYF.

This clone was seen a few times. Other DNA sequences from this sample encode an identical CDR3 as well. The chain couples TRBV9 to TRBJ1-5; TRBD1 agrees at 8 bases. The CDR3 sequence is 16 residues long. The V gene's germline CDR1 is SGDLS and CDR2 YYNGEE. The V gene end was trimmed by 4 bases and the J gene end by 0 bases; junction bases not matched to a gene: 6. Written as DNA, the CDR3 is TGTGCCAGCAGCCCAGGACAGGGTGGTAGCAATCAGCCCCAGCATTTT. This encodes CASSPGQGGSNQPQHF.

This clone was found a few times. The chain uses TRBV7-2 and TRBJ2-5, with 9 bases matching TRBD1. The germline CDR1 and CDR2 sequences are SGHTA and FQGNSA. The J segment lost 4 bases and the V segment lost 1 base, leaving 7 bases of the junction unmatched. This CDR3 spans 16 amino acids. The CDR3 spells CASSLVGTGISETQYF. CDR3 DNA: TGTGCCAGCAGCTTAGTAGGGACAGGGATTTCAGAGACCCAGTACTTC.

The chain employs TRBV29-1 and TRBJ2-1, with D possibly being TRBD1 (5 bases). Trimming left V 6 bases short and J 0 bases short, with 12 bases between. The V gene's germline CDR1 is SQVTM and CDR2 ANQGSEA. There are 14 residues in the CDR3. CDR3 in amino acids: CSVLTESSYNEQFF. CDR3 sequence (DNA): TGCAGCGTGCTGACAGAAAGCTCCTACAATGAGCAGTTCTTC.

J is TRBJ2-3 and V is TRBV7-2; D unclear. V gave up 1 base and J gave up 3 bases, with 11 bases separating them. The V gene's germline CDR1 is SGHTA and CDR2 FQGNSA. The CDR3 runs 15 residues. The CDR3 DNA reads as TGTGCCAGCAGCTTAGGGCTAGGCAGTACAGATACGCAGTATTTT. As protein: CASSLGLGSTDTQYF.

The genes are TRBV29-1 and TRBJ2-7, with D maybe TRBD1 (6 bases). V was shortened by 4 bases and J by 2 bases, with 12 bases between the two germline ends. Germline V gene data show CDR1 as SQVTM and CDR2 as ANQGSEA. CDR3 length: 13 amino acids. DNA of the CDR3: TGCAGCGTTGTACAGGGCGTGACCTACGAGCAGTACTTC. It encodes CSVVQGVTYEQYF.

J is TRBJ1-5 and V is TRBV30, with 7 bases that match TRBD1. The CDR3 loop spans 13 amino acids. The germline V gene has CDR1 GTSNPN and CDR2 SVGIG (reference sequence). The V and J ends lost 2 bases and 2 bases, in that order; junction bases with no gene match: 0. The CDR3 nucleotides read TGTGCCTGGAGTCAGGGGGGCAATCAGCCCCAGCATTTT. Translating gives CAWSQGGNQPQHF.

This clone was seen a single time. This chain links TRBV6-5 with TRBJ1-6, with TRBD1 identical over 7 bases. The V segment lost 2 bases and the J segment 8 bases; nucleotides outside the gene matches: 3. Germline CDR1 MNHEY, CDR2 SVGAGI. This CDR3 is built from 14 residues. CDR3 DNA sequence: TGTGCCAGCAGTTACACAGGGGAGGATTCACCCCTCCACTTT. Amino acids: CASSYTGEDSPLHF.

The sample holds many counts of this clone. The CDR3 region is CASRTGLAEYYEQYF. In DNA, the CDR3 is TGTGCCAGCCGCACCGGACTAGCGGAGTACTACGAGCAGTACTTC. This sequence joins TRBV7-2 and TRBJ2-7, with TRBD2 matching over 10 bases. The V gene end was trimmed by 8 bases and the J gene end by 3 bases; junction bases not matched to a gene: 10. Germline assignment: CDR1 SGHTA and CDR2 FQGNSA. The CDR3 sequence is 15 residues long.

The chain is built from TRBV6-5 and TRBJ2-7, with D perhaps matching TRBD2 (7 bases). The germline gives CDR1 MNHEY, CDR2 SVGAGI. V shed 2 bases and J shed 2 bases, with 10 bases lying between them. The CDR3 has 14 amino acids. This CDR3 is CASSYRGGTYEQYF. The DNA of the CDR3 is TGTGCCAGCAGTTACAGGGGGGGAACCTACGAGCAGTACTTC.

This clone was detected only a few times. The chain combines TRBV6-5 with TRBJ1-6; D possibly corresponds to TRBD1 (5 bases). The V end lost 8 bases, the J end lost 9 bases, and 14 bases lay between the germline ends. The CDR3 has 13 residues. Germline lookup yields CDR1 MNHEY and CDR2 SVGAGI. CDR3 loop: CASARETGSPLHF. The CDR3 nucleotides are TGTGCCAGCGCCAGGGAGACTGGTTCACCCCTCCACTTT.

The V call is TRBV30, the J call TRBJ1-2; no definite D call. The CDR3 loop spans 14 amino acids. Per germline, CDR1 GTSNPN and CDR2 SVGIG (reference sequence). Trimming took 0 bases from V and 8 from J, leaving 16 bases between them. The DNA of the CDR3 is TGTGCCTGGAGTGTCAACAATGGGCGTATCGGCTACACCTTC. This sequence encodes CAWSVNNGRIGYTF.

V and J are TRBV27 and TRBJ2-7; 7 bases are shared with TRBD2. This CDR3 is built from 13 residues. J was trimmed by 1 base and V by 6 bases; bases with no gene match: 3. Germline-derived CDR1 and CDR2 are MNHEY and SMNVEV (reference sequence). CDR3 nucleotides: TGTGCCAGCAGACGCGGGAGATCCTACGAGCAGTACTTC. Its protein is CASRRGRSYEQYF.

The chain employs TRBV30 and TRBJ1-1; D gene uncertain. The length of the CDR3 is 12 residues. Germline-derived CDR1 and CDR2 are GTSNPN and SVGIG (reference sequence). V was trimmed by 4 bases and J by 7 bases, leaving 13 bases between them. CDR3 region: CAWTLGEGEAFF. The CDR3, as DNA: TGTGCCTGGACCCTTGGGGAGGGTGAAGCTTTCTTT.

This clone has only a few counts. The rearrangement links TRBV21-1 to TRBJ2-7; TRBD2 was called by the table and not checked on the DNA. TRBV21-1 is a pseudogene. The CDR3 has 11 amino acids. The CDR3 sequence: CATPGFYEQYF. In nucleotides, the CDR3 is TGTGCCACCCCGGGGTTTTACGAGCAGTACTTC.

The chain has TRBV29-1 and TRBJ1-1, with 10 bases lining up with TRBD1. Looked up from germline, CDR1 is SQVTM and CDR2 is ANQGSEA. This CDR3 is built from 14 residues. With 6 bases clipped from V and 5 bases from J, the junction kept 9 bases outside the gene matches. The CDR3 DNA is TGCAGCGTCCTACGACAGGGGGCAAGAACTGAAGCTTTCTTT. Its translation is CSVLRQGARTEAFF.

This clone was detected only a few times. The CDR3 DNA follows: TGTGCCAGCAGTCAGGTCGGCGTTCAGCCCCAGCATTTT. It codes for CASSQVGVQPQHF. V gene TRBV27 combines with J gene TRBJ1-5; D gene ambiguous. This CDR3 is 13 amino acids long. Trimming removed 5 bases at V and 6 bases at J, with 11 bases between. CDR1 and CDR2 (germline): MNHEY, SMNVEV (reference sequence).